This TCR beta chain derives from a study of T cell changes during pregnancy in multiple sclerosis. Generated by immunoSEQ multiplex PCR, the TCRdb table keeps only in-frame clones and is missing some. The sample lists about 13,000 clones; 75% to 90% were seen once. The J segment lost 6 bases and the V segment lost 2 bases, leaving 1 base of the junction unmatched. The CDR3 has 14 residues. Germline CDR1 reads SGDLS; CDR2 reads YYNGEE. Source: CD8+ T cells from peripheral blood mononuclear cells, taken after pregnancy. The receptor was isolated from a female donor in good health, enrolled as a control in a pregnancy study. This chain connects TRBV9 to TRBJ2-3, with 12 bases that match TRBD2. The CDR3 region has the DNA TGTGCCAGCAGCGTGGGACTAGCGGGCGATACGCAGTATTTT. It codes for CASSVGLAGDTQYF.